Each of the 19 T cell receptor beta chains below was sequenced from the same sample in a study of CD8 T cells in Susac syndrome. About 0.5 to 1 ug RNA was reverse transcribed with random hexamers. TCRdb itself ran the immunoSEQ multiplex PCR reads through MiXCR, one entry per CDR3 protein. The table shows about 22,000 distinct CDR3 sequences, with 85% to 95% occurring only once. The sequenced sample was CD8+ T cells from PBMCs. These receptors all stem from a human donor in good health.

The chain couples TRBV15 to TRBJ1-1; a weak D match, TRBD1 (6 bases). The V end was cut by 7 bases, the J end by 4 bases, with 13 bases between. The CDR3 has 13 amino acids. Germline V gene lookup returns CDR1 LNHNV and CDR2 YYDKDF (reference sequence). The CDR3 spells CATTQRGGTEAFF. CDR3 DNA sequence: TGTGCCACCACCCAAAGAGGGGGCACTGAAGCTTTCTTT. The full variable domain, its missing parts supplied by reference TRBV15 and TRBJ1-1, is DAMVIQNPRYQVTQFGKPVTLSCSQTLNHNVMYWYQQKSSQAPKLLFHYYDKDFNNEADTPDNFQSRRPNTSFCFLDIRSPGLGDTAMYLCATTQRGGTEAFFGQGTRLTVV.

V is TRBV4-3 and J is TRBJ2-1; 8 bases match TRBD1. Germline CDR1 is LGHNA and CDR2 is YSLEER. The CDR3 runs 16 residues. V dropped 0 bases and J dropped 4; count of bases not matched to a gene: 5. The CDR3 region has the DNA TGCGCCAGCAGCCAAGATACCAGGGGGCCATACAATGAGCAGTTCTTC. Translating it yields CASSQDTRGPYNEQFF.

The V gene is TRBV9, the J gene TRBJ2-3, with D perhaps matching TRBD2 (5 bases). Germline values: CDR1 SGDLS, CDR2 YYNGEE. This CDR3 contains 16 residues. V was trimmed by 4 bases and J by 2 bases, leaving 17 bases between them. The CDR3 loop reads CASSPKRGSLTDTQYF. The CDR3 nucleotides read TGTGCCAGCAGCCCCAAAAGAGGGTCCCTCACAGATACGCAGTATTTT.

CDR3 sequence (DNA): TGTGCCAGCAGTTGGACCGGGGGGGCCGCCTACAATGAGCAGTTCTTC. Its protein product is CASSWTGGAAYNEQFF. The J gene is TRBJ2-1, the V gene TRBV27; 8 bases are a match to TRBD2. J gave up 2 bases and V 4 bases, and 7 bases lay outside the gene matches. The CDR3 is 16 residues long. Germline CDR1 reads MNHEY; CDR2 reads SMNVEV (reference sequence).

The chain employs TRBV7-2 and TRBJ2-3; maybe TRBD1 (5 bases). The length of the CDR3 is 13 residues. CDR1 is SGHTA and CDR2 is FQGNSA in the germline V gene. The V and J ends lost 11 bases and 6 bases respectively, with 18 bases between them. The CDR3 DNA follows: TGTGCCTCCGAGGACACCAATCGGGATACGCAGTATTTT. Protein product: CASEDTNRDTQYF.

The chain recombines TRBV12-3 or TRBV12-4 with TRBJ2-7, with 7 nucleotides matching TRBD2. The ends lost 5 bases at V and 2 bases at J; junction bases unmatched: 9. The CDR3 runs 15 residues. In DNA, the CDR3 is TGTGCCAGCAGTACCACCGGGACTAAACCCTACGAGCAGTACTTC. Amino acids: CASSTTGTKPYEQYF.

The chain couples TRBV6-2 or TRBV6-3 to TRBJ1-2; TRBD1 might be the D (5 bases). Trimming removed 7 bases from V and 8 bases from J, with 20 bases in between. The CDR3 totals 14 residues. The germline V gene has CDR1 MNHEY and CDR2 SVGEGT. The CDR3 nucleotides are TGTGCCAGCATTGTACGTGGGGGAACTGAAGGCTACACCTTC. Its translation is CASIVRGGTEGYTF.

As concerns this clonotype: Given the absence of the conserved phenylalanine or tryptophan at the CDR3 end, a read error is likely. The gene calls are TRBV9 and TRBJ2-5; TRBD2 matches 14 bases. The ends lost 5 bases at V and 1 base at J; junction bases unmatched: 4. Germline values: CDR1 SGDLS, CDR2 YYNGEE. The CDR3 has 16 residues. CDR3 nucleotide sequence: TGTGCCAGCAGAGGACTAGCGGGGGGCCCCCAAGAGACCCAGTACCTC. It yields the protein CASRGLAGGPQETQYL.

This clonotype came up once. V usage is TRBV9 and J usage is TRBJ2-3, with 8 bases matching TRBD2. V lost 2 bases to trimming and J lost 2 bases; unmatched junction nucleotides: 10. Germline CDR1 and CDR2: SGDLS and YYNGEE. The CDR3 is made up of 17 amino acids. As DNA, the CDR3 is TGTGCCAGCAGCGTGCCCCTGGGGCGGGGGGTCACAGATACGCAGTATTTT. As protein: CASSVPLGRGVTDTQYF.

This chain links TRBV4-3 with TRBJ2-2; D is unresolved. The CDR3 spans 16 residues. Germline CDR1 reads LGHNA; CDR2 reads YSLEER. Between the trimmed V and J ends, which lost 0 bases and 2 bases, there was a span of 10 bases. In DNA, the CDR3 is TGCGCCAGCAGCCAAGATCGGCTCCTCAACACCGGGGAGCTGTTTTTT. Encoded protein: CASSQDRLLNTGELFF.

V usage is TRBV27 and J usage is TRBJ2-5; 10 bases are shared with TRBD1. Looked up from germline, CDR1 is MNHEY and CDR2 is SMNVEV (reference sequence). Trimming took 6 bases from V and 5 from J; bases not matched to a gene: 9. CDR3 length: 15 residues. The CDR3 sequence is CASRSGTGDLETQYF. In DNA, the CDR3 is TGTGCCAGCAGATCCGGGACAGGGGACCTCGAGACCCAGTACTTC.

The gene calls are TRBV9 and TRBJ2-1; D possibly uses TRBD1 or TRBD2 (6 bases each). Trimming cost V 4 bases and J 2 bases, with 13 bases left between them. The CDR3 contains 15 residues. Germline V gene sequence: CDR1 SGDLS, CDR2 YYNGEE. CDR3 protein: CASSPEGGTYNEQFF. CDR3 sequence (DNA): TGTGCCAGCAGCCCCGAGGGGGGAACCTACAATGAGCAGTTCTTC.

J is TRBJ2-1 and V is TRBV6-2 or TRBV6-3; D is ambiguous. The CDR3 totals 15 residues. The V and J ends lost 4 bases and 0 bases respectively, with 10 bases between them. Looked up from germline, CDR1 is MNHEY and CDR2 is SVGEGT. The CDR3 protein is CASSSWLVSYNEQFF. CDR3 nucleotides: TGTGCCAGCAGTTCCTGGCTTGTCTCCTACAATGAGCAGTTCTTC.

The rearrangement uses TRBV7-9 and TRBJ1-2; D gene ambiguous. Germline V gives CDR1 SEHNR, CDR2 FQNEAQ (reference sequence). Trimming took off 5 bases at V and 5 bases at J, with 9 bases between the two ends. The CDR3 loop spans 12 amino acids. Here the CDR3 reads CASSPAAYGYTF. In DNA, the CDR3 is TGTGCCAGCAGCCCGGCGGCATATGGCTACACCTTC.

In DNA, the CDR3 is TGTGCCAGCAGCCTCGGACCTTCAGATACGCAGTATTTT. The encoded protein is CASSLGPSDTQYF. J is TRBJ2-3 and V is TRBV6-4, with D unclear. This CDR3 has 13 amino acids. Per germline, CDR1 MRHNA and CDR2 SNTAGT. V gave up 6 bases and J gave up 4 bases, with 11 bases separating them.

The J gene is TRBJ2-1, the V gene TRBV6-1; no clear D. This CDR3 region has 16 residues. In germline, CDR1 is MNHNS, CDR2 SASEGT. Trimming cost V 6 bases and J 3 bases, with 18 bases left between them. CDR3 protein: CASSGQRVNNYNEQFF. The CDR3 DNA reads as TGTGCCAGCAGCGGTCAACGGGTAAATAACTACAATGAGCAGTTCTTC.

CDR3 nucleotides: TGTGCCAGCAGCCAGGGACTAGCGGGGTACGAGCAGTACTTC. Translating it yields CASSQGLAGYEQYF. The chain couples TRBV7-2 to TRBJ2-7, with 13 nucleotides matching TRBD2. Per germline, CDR1 SGHTA and CDR2 FQGNSA. This CDR3 contains 14 residues. Trimming took 5 bases from V and 4 from J; bases not matched to a gene: 2.

The chain couples TRBV7-9 to TRBJ2-7; a weak D match, TRBD1 (6 bases). The germline gives CDR1 SEHNR, CDR2 FQNEAQ (reference sequence). V lost 2 bases, J lost 1 base, and 18 bases lay in between. The CDR3 is made up of 17 amino acids. The CDR3 DNA reads as TGTGCCAGCAGCTTATCCCTCTCGGGACATCAATCCTACGAGCAGTACTTC. Protein: CASSLSLSGHQSYEQYF.

The chain employs TRBV7-8 and TRBJ1-1, with D possibly TRBD1 on 5 matching bases. V lost 6 bases and J 7 bases, leaving 21 bases between the germline ends. This CDR3 has 15 residues. Germline loops: CDR1 SGHVS, CDR2 FQNEAQ. CDR3 nucleotides: TGTGCCAGCAGTCCTACCCCAGGGAACAACGATGAAGCTTTCTTT. Translating gives CASSPTPGNNDEAFF. Complete variable domain (other parts from reference TRBV7-8 and TRBJ1-1): GAGVSQSPRYKVAKRGQDVALRCDPISGHVSLFWYQQALGQGPEFLTYFQNEAQLDKSGLPSDRFFAERPEGSVSTLKIQRTQQEDSAVYLCASSPTPGNNDEAFFGQGTRLTVV.